The 28 T cell receptor beta chains reported below all come from one sample, sequenced in a study of blood T cells in healthy people across ages. A sample-barcoded 5' primer and a J-beta primer mix were used in a second PCR of about 7 to 11 cycles. TCRdb redid the calling of the 5' RACE reads with MiXCR, one entry per CDR3 protein. Of about 750,000 distinct CDR3 sequences in the sample, about 55% were seen once. The sample was blood. Source of these receptors: a man of 80 years or more in good health.

The chain employs TRBV6-7 and TRBJ2-6; a weak D match, TRBD1 (6 bases). TRBV6-7 is annotated as an ORF whose role is uncertain. The CDR3 contains 18 residues. Trimming removed 0 bases from V and 4 bases from J, with 16 bases in between. This chain's CDR3 is CASSYSTRGRSGANVLTF. The CDR3 coding sequence is TGTGCCAGCAGTTACTCAACCAGGGGTCGGTCCGGGGCCAACGTCCTGACTTTC.

In this sample, this clonotype turned up once. An end of the junction differs from the germline gene, which may be a read error. The CDR3 reads CASSLAAGPTYGQYF. In nucleotides, the CDR3 is TGCGCCAGCAGCTTGGCGGCAGGGCCGACCTACGGGCAGTACTTC. The V and J genes are TRBV5-1 and TRBJ2-7; D is perhaps TRBD1 (5 bases). Germline-derived CDR1 and CDR2 are SGHRS and YFSETQ. This CDR3 spans 15 amino acids.

The CDR3 DNA follows: TGTGCCTGCGAGGGCGGGAGGCTAGCCAAAAACATTCAGTACTTC. Its translation is CACEGGRLAKNIQYF. This rearrangement joins TRBV7-9 to TRBJ2-4; the match to TRBD2 covers 8 bases. Germline lookup yields CDR1 SEHNR and CDR2 FQNEAQ (reference sequence). The CDR3 has 15 amino acids. V shed 11 bases and J 0 bases; nucleotides not matched to a gene: 9.

V and J are TRBV27 and TRBJ2-7, with 11 bases aligning to TRBD2. CDR3 length equals 16 residues. Germline-derived CDR1 and CDR2 are MNHEY and SMNVEV (reference sequence). The V segment lost 4 bases and the J segment 7 bases; nucleotides outside the gene matches: 12. CDR3 in amino acids: CASSSLLAGEGNEQYF. In nucleotides, the CDR3 is TGTGCCAGCAGTTCCCTACTAGCGGGAGAGGGTAATGAGCAGTACTTC.

The chain links TRBV7-8 to TRBJ2-4, with TRBD2 identical over 7 bases. The end of the DNA aligns better with TRBJ2-7, so the J call may be wrong. This CDR3 has 17 amino acids. CDR1 and CDR2 (germline): SGHVS, FQNEAQ. Here the CDR3 DNA reads TGTGCCAGCAGCTCACCTCAGGGAGGGACCTTCTCCTACGAGCAGTACTTC. This gives the protein CASSSPQGGTFSYEQYF.

The rearrangement joins TRBV6-1 to TRBJ2-1, with D possibly being TRBD1 (6 bases). The V end was cut by 5 bases, the J end by 5 bases, with 25 bases between. Germline CDR1 reads MNHNS; CDR2 reads SASEGT. CDR3 length: 18 residues. In DNA, the CDR3 is TGTGCCAGCAGTCCCCCGACTTTAGGGGGTGGGCCCCACAATGAGCAGTTCTTC. Translating gives CASSPPTLGGGPHNEQFF.

This clonotype was recorded only once. The rearrangement uses TRBV12-5 and TRBJ2-1; D gene ambiguous. CDR3 size: 15 residues. Per germline, CDR1 LGHNT and CDR2 FRNRAP. The V and J ends lost 6 bases and 3 bases respectively, with 15 bases between them. The CDR3 DNA follows: TGTGCTAGTGGCCTTGGACGTATGGGCTACAATGAGCAGTTCTTC. Encoded protein: CASGLGRMGYNEQFF.

The chain is built from TRBV27 and TRBJ1-1; maybe TRBD1 (5 bases). The V and J ends lost 0 bases and 7 bases respectively, with 18 bases between them. The CDR3 spans 16 residues. Looked up from germline, CDR1 is MNHEY and CDR2 is SMNVEV (reference sequence). The DNA for the CDR3 is TGTGCCAGCAGTTTATCGTCGGGAGCAGGGAGAATTGAAGCTTTCTTT. It codes for CASSLSSGAGRIEAFF.

This chain uses TRBV3-1 with TRBJ2-5; D is ambiguous. The CDR3 extends over 14 amino acids. Germline V gene lookup returns CDR1 LGHDT and CDR2 YNNKEL (reference sequence). Trimming took 0 bases from V and 5 from J, leaving 10 bases between them. In nucleotides, the CDR3 is TGTGCCAGCAGCCAAGAGGGCCCGTCGGAGACCCAGTACTTC. Amino acids: CASSQEGPSETQYF.

This clonotype came up a few times. The chain links TRBV9 to TRBJ2-7; a weak D match, TRBD2 (6 bases). Trimming cost V 2 bases and J 0 bases, with 15 bases left between them. Per germline, CDR1 SGDLS and CDR2 YYNGEE. The CDR3 is made up of 16 amino acids. In nucleotides, the CDR3 is TGTGCCAGCAGCGTCGCTAGCGAGACGAGCTCCTACGAGCAGTACTTC. The encoded protein is CASSVASETSSYEQYF.

This clonotype turned up a few times. The chain links TRBV5-5 to TRBJ1-1; D uncertain. From germline, CDR1 is SGHKS and CDR2 YYEKEE (reference sequence). The CDR3 totals 14 residues. The ends were cut back, 2 bases at V and 9 bases at J, with 17 bases in the middle. The DNA for the CDR3 is TGTGCCAGCAGCTTTCTGCGAGACACCGGGAAAGCTTTCTTT. As protein: CASSFLRDTGKAFF.

The chain recombines TRBV29-1 with TRBJ1-2; no clear D. CDR1 and CDR2 from the germline V gene are SQVTM and ANQGSEA. Trimming took off 3 bases at V and 0 bases at J, with 8 bases between the two ends. This CDR3 has 13 amino acids. Here the CDR3 DNA reads TGCAGCGTTGATGCGGCCGCTAACTATGGCTACACCTTC. Protein product: CSVDAAANYGYTF. Full variable domain (remainder filled in from reference TRBV29-1 and TRBJ1-2): SAVISQKPSRDICQRGTSLTIQCQVDSQVTMMFWYRQQPGQSLTLIATANQGSEATYESGFVIDKFPISRPNLTFSTLTVSNMSPEDSSIYLCSVDAAANYGYTFGSGTRLTVV.

The chain carries TRBV24-1 and TRBJ2-1, with 12 positions matching TRBD1. The CDR3 is 16 amino acids. Germline V CDR1 and CDR2: KGHDR, SFDVKD. Trimming took 3 bases from V and 4 from J; bases not matched to a gene: 3. The CDR3: CATSDGDRGPYNEQFF. CDR3 coding DNA: TGTGCCACCAGTGATGGGGACAGGGGGCCATACAATGAGCAGTTCTTC.

This clonotype came up a few times. The chain combines TRBV6-4 with TRBJ1-2; D ambiguous. The length of the CDR3 is 12 residues. Germline loops: CDR1 MRHNA, CDR2 SNTAGT. V lost 0 bases and J lost 9, with 8 bases in between. The CDR3 here is CASSDSPGSYTF. Written as DNA, the CDR3 is TGTGCCAGCAGTGACTCCCCGGGCAGCTACACCTTC.

The chain has TRBV25-1 and TRBJ2-3, with a tentative D call TRBD2 (6 bases). Germline values: CDR1 MGHDK, CDR2 SYGVNS. Trimming shortened V by 7 bases and J by 14 bases, and 31 bases separated the two germline ends. The CDR3 sequence is 16 residues long. In nucleotides, the CDR3 is TGTGCCAGCAAGGGGCGGGGCGAACTTCGGCACAGATACGCGTATTTT. Protein: CASKGRGELRHRYAYF. Full variable domain (rest looked up from reference TRBV25-1 and TRBJ2-3): EADIYQTPRYLVIGTGKKITLECSQTMGHDKMYWYQQDPGMELHLIHYSYGVNSTEKGDLSSESTVSRIRTEHFPLTLESARPSHTSQYLCASKGRGELRHRYAYFGPGTRLTVL.

The rearrangement uses TRBV7-9 and TRBJ2-7; D may correspond to TRBD1 or TRBD2 (5 bases each). This CDR3 region has 15 residues. Germline V gives CDR1 SEHNR, CDR2 FQNEAQ (reference sequence). The V end lost 5 bases, the J end lost 6 bases, and 20 bases lay between the germline ends. Here the CDR3 reads CASSLWDRGRSEQYF. CDR3 coding DNA: TGTGCCAGCAGCCTATGGGACCGCGGGCGAAGCGAGCAGTACTTC.

The CDR3 DNA reads TGTGCCATCAGGACTAGCGGGGGTCTTGAGCAGTTCTTC. Protein sequence: CAIRTSGGLEQFF. This rearrangement joins TRBV10-3 to TRBJ2-1, with 12 positions matching TRBD2. Trimming took 6 bases from V and 9 from J; bases not matched to a gene: 3. Germline V gene lookup returns CDR1 ENHRY and CDR2 SYGVKD. This CDR3 spans 13 amino acids.

The V call is TRBV11-2, the J call TRBJ2-7, with 7 bases fitting TRBD1. The V gene's germline CDR1 is SGHAT and CDR2 FQNNGV. Unmatched junction bases numbered 10, after V lost 5 bases and J lost 3 bases. The CDR3 spans 15 residues. CDR3 protein: CASSPTPGQFYEQYF. The DNA of the CDR3 is TGTGCCAGCAGCCCTACACCGGGACAGTTCTACGAGCAGTACTTC.

This clonotype appeared a single time. The J gene is TRBJ2-5, the V gene TRBV6-5; D might be TRBD2 (5 bases). Germline values: CDR1 MNHEY, CDR2 SVGAGI. The length of the CDR3 is 14 residues. V lost 5 bases and J lost 11, with 21 bases in between. CDR3 loop: CASSPSSRVGEQYF. CDR3 bases: TGTGCCAGCAGTCCTTCCTCTAGGGTCGGGGAGCAGTACTTC.

J is TRBJ2-3 and V is TRBV29-1; 7 bases are a match to TRBD1. V was pared by 7 bases and J by 14 bases, with 18 bases of the junction left unmatched. CDR1 and CDR2 from the germline V gene are SQVTM and ANQGSEA. CDR3 size: 13 residues. CDR3 residues: CSDGTEKHRYAYF. The DNA of the CDR3 is TGCAGCGACGGGACAGAAAAGCACAGATACGCGTATTTT.

The table lists this clonotype with a few counts. This chain links TRBV11-2 with TRBJ2-6; D gene uncertain. Germline lookup yields CDR1 SGHAT and CDR2 FQNNGV. The V end lost 5 bases, the J end lost 0 bases, and 23 bases lay between the germline ends. This CDR3 has 20 residues. The CDR3, as DNA: TGTGCCAGCAGCCGAACGGGCTACGGCAGGTTCCGCTCTGGGGCCAACGTCCTGACTTTC. This sequence encodes CASSRTGYGRFRSGANVLTF.

This clonotype was seen more than once but under ten times. The chain employs TRBV2 and TRBJ2-3, with no clear D. Trimming removed 7 bases from V and 4 bases from J, with 15 bases in between. The germline V gene has CDR1 SNHLY and CDR2 FYNNEI. This CDR3 comprises 14 residues. DNA for the CDR3: TGTGCCAGCAAGGGCGCGACGACTGCAGATACGCAGTATTTT. Translation: CASKGATTADTQYF.

J is TRBJ1-2 and V is TRBV9, with no clear D. Germline CDR1 reads SGDLS; CDR2 reads YYNGEE. The V gene lost 4 bases and the J gene lost 4 bases, with 20 bases spanning the gap. The CDR3 contains 16 residues. CDR3: CASSPRYSGDTYGYTF. CDR3 in DNA: TGTGCCAGCAGCCCCCGGTATAGCGGGGATACCTATGGCTACACCTTC.

This clonotype was counted only a few times. One junction end does not reproduce the germline sequence, and a read error may be involved. The genes are TRBV5-5 and TRBJ2-7; TRBD2 aligns across 10 bases. CDR1 and CDR2 (germline): SGHKS, YYEKEE (reference sequence). The CDR3 totals 17 residues. The CDR3 DNA reads TGTGCCAACAGCTTGGCCGTAGCGGGAGGCAAACCCTACGAGCAGTACTTC. This sequence encodes CANSLAVAGGKPYEQYF.

This clonotype was detected only a few times. The chain carries TRBV20-1 and TRBJ2-1; 9 bases agree with TRBD2. Germline CDR1 is DFQATT and CDR2 is SNEGSKA (reference sequence). V lost 7 bases, J lost 2 bases, and 6 bases stayed unmatched. CDR3 size: 14 residues. The CDR3 DNA sequence: TGCAGTGGTTTAAGCGGGAGGACCTACAATGAGCAGTTCTTC. It is translated as CSGLSGRTYNEQFF.

There are a few counts of this clonotype. One end of the junction fails to match germline, which may point to a read error. V usage is TRBV6-1 and J usage is TRBJ1-2; 8 nucleotides agree with TRBD1. The CDR3 has 13 amino acids. Germline CDR1 reads MNHNS; CDR2 reads SASEGT. CDR3 residues: CASADRANYGYTF. The CDR3 nucleotides are TGTGCCAGTGCGGACAGGGCTAATTATGGCTACACCTTC.

This clonotype was detected only once. The CDR3 here is CASSEDLVTGATGTQYF. Here the CDR3 DNA reads TGTGCCAGCAGTGAGGACTTGGTCACAGGGGCCACGGGGACCCAGTACTTC. The chain has TRBV2 and TRBJ2-7; 7 nucleotides line up with TRBD1. Gene TRBJ2-5 matches the end of the DNA better, so the J call may be wrong. The length of the CDR3 is 17 residues. The V gene's germline CDR1 is SNHLY and CDR2 FYNNEI.

This clonotype appeared a few times. Here the CDR3 reads CASSFAGEQYF. CDR3 sequence (DNA): TGTGCCAGCAGTTTCGCGGGGGAGCAGTACTTC. The genes are TRBV12-3 or TRBV12-4 and TRBJ2-7; a weak D match, TRBD2 (6 bases). V was cut by 3 bases and J by 7 bases, with 7 bases left in between. CDR3 length: 11 residues.